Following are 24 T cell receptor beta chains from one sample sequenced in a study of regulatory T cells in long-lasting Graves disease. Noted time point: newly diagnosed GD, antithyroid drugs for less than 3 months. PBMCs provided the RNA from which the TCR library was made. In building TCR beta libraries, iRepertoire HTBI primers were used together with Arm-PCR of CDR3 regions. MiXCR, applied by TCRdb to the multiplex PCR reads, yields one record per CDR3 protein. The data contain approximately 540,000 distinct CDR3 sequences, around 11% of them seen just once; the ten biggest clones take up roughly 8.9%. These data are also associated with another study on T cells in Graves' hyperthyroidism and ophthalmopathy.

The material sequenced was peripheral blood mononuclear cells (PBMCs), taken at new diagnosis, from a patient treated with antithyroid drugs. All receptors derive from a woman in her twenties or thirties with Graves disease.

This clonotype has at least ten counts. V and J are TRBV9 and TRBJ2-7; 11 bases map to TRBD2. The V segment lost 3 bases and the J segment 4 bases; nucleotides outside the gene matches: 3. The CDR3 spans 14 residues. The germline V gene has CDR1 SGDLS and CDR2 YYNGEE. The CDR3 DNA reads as TGTGCCAGCAGCGGAGGGACTAGCGGATACGAGCAGTACTTC. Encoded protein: CASSGGTSGYEQYF.

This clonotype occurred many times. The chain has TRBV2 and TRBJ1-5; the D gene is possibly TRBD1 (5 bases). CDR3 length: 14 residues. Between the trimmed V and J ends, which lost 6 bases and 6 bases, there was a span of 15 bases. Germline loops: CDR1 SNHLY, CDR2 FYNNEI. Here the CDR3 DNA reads TGTGCCAGCAGGGACAACTCAGGGAGTCAGCCCCAGCATTTT. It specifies CASRDNSGSQPQHF.

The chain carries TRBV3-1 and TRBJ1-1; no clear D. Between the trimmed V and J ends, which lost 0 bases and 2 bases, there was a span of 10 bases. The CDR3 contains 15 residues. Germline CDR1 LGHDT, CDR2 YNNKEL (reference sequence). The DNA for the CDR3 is TGTGCCAGCAGCCAAGAGCGAGGTCGAAACACTGAAGCTTTCTTT. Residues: CASSQERGRNTEAFF.

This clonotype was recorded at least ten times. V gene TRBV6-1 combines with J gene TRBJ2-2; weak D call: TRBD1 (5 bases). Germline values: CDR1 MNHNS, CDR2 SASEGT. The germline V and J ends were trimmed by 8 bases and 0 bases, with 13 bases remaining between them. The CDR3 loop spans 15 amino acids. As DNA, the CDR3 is TGTGCCAGCCTTGGGCGCAGGGCGAACACCGGGGAGCTGTTTTTT. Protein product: CASLGRRANTGELFF.

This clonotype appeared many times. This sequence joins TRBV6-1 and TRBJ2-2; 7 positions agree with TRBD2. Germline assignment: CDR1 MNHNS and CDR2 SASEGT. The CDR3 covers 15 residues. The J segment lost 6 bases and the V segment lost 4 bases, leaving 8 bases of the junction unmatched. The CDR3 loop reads CASSVSGEGAGELFF. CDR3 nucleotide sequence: TGTGCCAGCAGTGTAAGCGGGGAGGGAGCCGGGGAGCTGTTTTTT.

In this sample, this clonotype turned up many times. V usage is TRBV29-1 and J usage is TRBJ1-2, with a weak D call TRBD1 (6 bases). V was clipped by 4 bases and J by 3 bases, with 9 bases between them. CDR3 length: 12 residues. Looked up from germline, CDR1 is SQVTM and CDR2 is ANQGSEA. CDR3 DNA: TGCAGCGTTGGGACAGTGGACTATGGCTACACCTTC. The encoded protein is CSVGTVDYGYTF. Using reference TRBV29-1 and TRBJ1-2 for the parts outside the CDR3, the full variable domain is SAVISQKPSRDICQRGTSLTIQCQVDSQVTMMFWYRQQPGQSLTLIATANQGSEATYESGFVIDKFPISRPNLTFSTLTVSNMSPEDSSIYLCSVGTVDYGYTFGSGTRLTVV.

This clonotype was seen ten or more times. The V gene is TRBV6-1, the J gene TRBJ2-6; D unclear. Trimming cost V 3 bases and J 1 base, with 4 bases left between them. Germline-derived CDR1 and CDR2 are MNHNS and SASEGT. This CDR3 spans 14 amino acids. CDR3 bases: TGTGCCAGCAGTGAGGTTTCTGGGGCCAACGTCCTGACTTTC. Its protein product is CASSEVSGANVLTF.

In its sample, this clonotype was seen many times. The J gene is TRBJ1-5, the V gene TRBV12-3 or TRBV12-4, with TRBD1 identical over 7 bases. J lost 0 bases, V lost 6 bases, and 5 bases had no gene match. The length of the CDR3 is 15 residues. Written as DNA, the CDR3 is TGTGCCAGCAGCCTGACAGGGTATAGCAATCAGCCCCAGCATTTT. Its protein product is CASSLTGYSNQPQHF.

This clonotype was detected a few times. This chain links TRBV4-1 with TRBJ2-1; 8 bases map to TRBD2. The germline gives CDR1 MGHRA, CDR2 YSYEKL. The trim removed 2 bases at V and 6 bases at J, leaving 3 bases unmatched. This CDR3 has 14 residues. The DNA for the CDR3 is TGCGCCAGCAGCCAATACGGGACTAGCAATGAGCAGTTCTTC. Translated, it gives CASSQYGTSNEQFF.

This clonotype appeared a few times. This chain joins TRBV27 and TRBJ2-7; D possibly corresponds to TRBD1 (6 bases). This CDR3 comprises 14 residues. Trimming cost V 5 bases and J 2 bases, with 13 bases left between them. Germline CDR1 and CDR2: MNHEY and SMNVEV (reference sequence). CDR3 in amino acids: CASSTWTEPYEQYF. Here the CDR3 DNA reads TGTGCCAGCAGTACCTGGACAGAACCCTACGAGCAGTACTTC.

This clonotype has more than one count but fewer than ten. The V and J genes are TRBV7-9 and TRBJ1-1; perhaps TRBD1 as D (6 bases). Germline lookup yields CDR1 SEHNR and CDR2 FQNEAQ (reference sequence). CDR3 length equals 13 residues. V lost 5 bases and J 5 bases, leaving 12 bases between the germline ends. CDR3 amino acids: CASSGGQRTEAFF. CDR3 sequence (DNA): TGTGCCAGCAGCGGTGGACAGAGGACTGAAGCTTTCTTT.

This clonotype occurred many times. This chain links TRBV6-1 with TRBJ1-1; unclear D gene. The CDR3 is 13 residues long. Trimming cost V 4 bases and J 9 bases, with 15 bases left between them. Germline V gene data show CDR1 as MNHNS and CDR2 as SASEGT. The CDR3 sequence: CASSGTSGEQAFF. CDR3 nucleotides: TGTGCCAGCAGTGGGACTAGCGGAGAACAAGCTTTCTTT.

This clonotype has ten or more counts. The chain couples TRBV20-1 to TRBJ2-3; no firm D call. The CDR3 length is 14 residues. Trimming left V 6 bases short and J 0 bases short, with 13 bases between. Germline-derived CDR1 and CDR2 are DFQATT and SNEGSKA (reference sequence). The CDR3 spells CSAPPRISTDTQYF. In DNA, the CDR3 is TGCAGTGCCCCGCCGAGGATTAGCACAGATACGCAGTATTTT.

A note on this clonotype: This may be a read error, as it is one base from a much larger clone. The CDR3 spells CASSYSDRGLRNEQFF. The CDR3 DNA sequence: TGTGCCAGCAGTTACTCGGACAGGGGTTTGAGGAATGAGCAGTTCTTC. The rearrangement links TRBV6-5 to TRBJ2-1, with 9 bases matching TRBD1. The length of the CDR3 is 16 residues. V trimming: 0 bases; J trimming: 7 bases; junction bases outside the gene matches: 7. Germline V gene lookup returns CDR1 MNHEY and CDR2 SVGAGI.

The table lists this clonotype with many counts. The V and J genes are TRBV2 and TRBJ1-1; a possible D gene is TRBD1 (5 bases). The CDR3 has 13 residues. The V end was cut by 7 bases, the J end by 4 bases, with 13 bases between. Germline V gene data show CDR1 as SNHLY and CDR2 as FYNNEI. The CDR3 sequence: CASTDTHSTEAFF. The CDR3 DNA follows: TGTGCCAGCACGGACACCCATAGCACTGAAGCTTTCTTT.

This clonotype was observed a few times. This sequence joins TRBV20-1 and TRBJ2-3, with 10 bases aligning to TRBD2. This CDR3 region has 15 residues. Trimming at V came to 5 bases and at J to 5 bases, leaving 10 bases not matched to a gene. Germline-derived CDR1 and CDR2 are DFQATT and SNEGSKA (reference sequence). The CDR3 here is CSAQPGTSALDTQYF. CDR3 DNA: TGCAGTGCTCAACCCGGGACTAGCGCCTTAGATACGCAGTATTTT.

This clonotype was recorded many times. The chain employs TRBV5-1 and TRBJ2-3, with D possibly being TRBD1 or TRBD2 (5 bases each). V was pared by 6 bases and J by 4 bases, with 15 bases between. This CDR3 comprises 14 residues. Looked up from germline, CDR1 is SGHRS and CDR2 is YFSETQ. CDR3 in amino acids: CASTRDPTADTQYF. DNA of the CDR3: TGCGCCAGCACACGGGACCCTACTGCAGATACGCAGTATTTT.

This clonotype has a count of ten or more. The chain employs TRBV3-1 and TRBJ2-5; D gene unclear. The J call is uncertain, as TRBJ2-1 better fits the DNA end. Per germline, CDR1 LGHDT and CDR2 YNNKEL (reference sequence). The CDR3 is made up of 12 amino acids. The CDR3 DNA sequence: TGTGCCAGCAGCCCCCAGCGCAATGAGCAGTTCTTC. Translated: CASSPQRNEQFF.

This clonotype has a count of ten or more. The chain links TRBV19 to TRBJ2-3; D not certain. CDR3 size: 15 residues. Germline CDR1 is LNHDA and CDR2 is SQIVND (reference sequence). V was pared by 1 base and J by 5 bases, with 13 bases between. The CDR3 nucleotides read TGTGCCAGTAGTATAGTTGGACCCGCGGAAGATACGCAGTATTTT. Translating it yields CASSIVGPAEDTQYF.

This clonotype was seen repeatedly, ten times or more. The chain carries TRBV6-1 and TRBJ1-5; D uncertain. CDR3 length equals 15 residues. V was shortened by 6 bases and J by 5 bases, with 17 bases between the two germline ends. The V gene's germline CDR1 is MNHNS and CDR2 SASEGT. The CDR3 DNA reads TGTGCCAGCAGCGACGGACTTGATGTATATCAGCCCCAGCATTTT. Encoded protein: CASSDGLDVYQPQHF.

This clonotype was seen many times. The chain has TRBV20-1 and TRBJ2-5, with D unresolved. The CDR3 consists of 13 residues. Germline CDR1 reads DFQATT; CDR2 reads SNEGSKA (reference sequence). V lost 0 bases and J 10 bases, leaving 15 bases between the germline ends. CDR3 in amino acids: CSARDPAGAIQYF. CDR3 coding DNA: TGCAGTGCTAGAGATCCCGCCGGAGCGATCCAGTACTTC.

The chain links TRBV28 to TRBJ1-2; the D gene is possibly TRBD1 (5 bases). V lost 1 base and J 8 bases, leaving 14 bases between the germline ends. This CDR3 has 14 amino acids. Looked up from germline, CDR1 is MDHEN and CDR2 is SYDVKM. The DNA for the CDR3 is TGTGCCAGCAGTTTATTGCAGGGTCCAGGGGGCTACACCTTC. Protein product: CASSLLQGPGGYTF.

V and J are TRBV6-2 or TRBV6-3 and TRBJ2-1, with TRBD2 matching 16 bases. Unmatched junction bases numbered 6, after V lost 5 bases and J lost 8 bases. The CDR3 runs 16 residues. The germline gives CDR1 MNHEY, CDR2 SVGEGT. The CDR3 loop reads CASSAPGTSGRDEQFF. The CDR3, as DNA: TGTGCCAGCAGTGCGCCCGGGACTAGCGGGAGGGATGAGCAGTTCTTC.

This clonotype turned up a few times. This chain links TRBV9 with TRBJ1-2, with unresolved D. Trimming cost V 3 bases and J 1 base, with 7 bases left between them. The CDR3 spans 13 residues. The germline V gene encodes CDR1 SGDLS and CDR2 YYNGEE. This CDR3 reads CASSGGGNYGYTF. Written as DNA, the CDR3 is TGTGCCAGCAGCGGTGGTGGTAACTATGGCTACACCTTC.